This TCR beta chain originates from a study of early T cells in non-severe SARS-CoV-2 infection. TCRdb reanalysed the 5' RACE reads using MiXCR and keeps one entry per CDR3 protein. The sample has about 75,000 distinct CDR3 sequences; 10% to 12% are singletons. This clonotype has at least ten counts. CDR3 length: 13 residues. CDR1 SGHRS and CDR2 YFSETQ come from the germline V gene. The V end lost 5 bases, the J end lost 4 bases, and 12 bases lay between the germline ends. The TCR sequence derives from an adult who was a healthcare worker with PCR-confirmed SARS-CoV-2 infection or an uninfected control (not recorded which). The specimen was whole blood, collected at baseline. This chain uses TRBV5-1 with TRBJ1-1; no clear D gene. CDR3 amino acids: CASRIEGLTEAFF. In DNA, the CDR3 is TGCGCCAGCAGAATCGAGGGTCTCACTGAAGCTTTCTTT.